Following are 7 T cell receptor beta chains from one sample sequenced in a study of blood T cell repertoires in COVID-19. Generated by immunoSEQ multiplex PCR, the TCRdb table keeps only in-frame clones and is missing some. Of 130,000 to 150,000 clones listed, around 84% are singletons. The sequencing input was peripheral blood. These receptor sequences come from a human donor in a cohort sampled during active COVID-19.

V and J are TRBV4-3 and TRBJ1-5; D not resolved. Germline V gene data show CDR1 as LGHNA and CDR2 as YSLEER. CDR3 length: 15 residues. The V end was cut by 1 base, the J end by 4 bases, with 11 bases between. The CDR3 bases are TGCGCCAGCAGCCAAGGTTACAGAGGGAATCAGCCCCAGCATTTT. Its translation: CASSQGYRGNQPQHF.

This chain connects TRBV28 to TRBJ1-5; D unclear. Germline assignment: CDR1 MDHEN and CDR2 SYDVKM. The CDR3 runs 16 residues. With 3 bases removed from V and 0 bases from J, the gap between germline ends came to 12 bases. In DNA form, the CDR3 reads TGTGCCAGCAGTTTTCTCCGAGAGGATAGCAATCAGCCCCAGCATTTT. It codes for CASSFLREDSNQPQHF.

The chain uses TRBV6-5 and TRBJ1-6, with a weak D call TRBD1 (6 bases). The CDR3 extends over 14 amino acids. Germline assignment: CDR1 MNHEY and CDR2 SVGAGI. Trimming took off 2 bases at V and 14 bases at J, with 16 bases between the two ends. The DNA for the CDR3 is TGTGCCAGCAGTTACACACCCCAGGGGCCCTCCCTCCACTTT. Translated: CASSYTPQGPSLHF.

CDR3 DNA sequence: TGCGCCAGCGGCCGGGGGAACACTGAAGCTTTCTTT. This sequence encodes CASGRGNTEAFF. The V gene is TRBV5-1, the J gene TRBJ1-1, with D unclear. The V gene's germline CDR1 is SGHRS and CDR2 YFSETQ. The germline V and J ends were trimmed by 7 bases and 1 base, with 8 bases remaining between them. The length of the CDR3 is 12 residues.

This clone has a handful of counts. The CDR3 is CASSDVREAVEAFF. Written as DNA, the CDR3 is TGTGCCAGCAGCGACGTAAGGGAAGCGGTTGAAGCTTTCTTT. The chain couples TRBV7-9 to TRBJ1-1; the D is unclear. The CDR3 loop spans 14 amino acids. Trimming removed 5 bases at V and 7 bases at J, with 17 bases between. From germline, CDR1 is SEHNR and CDR2 FQNEAQ (reference sequence).

This CDR3 reads CASAGAYNEQFF. CDR3 nucleotide sequence: TGTGCTAGTGCTGGGGCGTACAATGAGCAGTTCTTC. The genes are TRBV12-5 and TRBJ2-1; TRBD1 might be the D (5 bases). Germline V gives CDR1 LGHNT, CDR2 FRNRAP. CDR3 size: 12 residues. The V and J ends lost 7 bases and 4 bases respectively, with 8 bases between them.

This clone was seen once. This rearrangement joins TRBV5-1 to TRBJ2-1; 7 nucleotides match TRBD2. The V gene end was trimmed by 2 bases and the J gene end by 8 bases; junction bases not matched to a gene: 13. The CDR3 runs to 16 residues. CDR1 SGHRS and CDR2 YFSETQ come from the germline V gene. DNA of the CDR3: TGCGCCAGCAGCTTAGTACGGGGGGATTTGTATGATGAGCAGTTCTTC. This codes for CASSLVRGDLYDEQFF.